This is a list of T cell receptor beta chains from one sample in a study of graft-versus-host responses after intestinal transplantation. Libraries were prepared by immunoSEQ multiplex PCR; TCRdb keeps only in-frame clonotypes and omits some of them. The data show roughly 14,000 clones, with 30% seen just once and about 2.6% held by the top ten. Source: alloreactive CD8+ T cells from a mixed lymphocyte reaction culture, taken before intestinal transplant. The receptors derive from a human patient who received an intestinal transplant. Both conserved end residues are part of each CDR3. The order of the fields is V gene, clone size, D gene, J gene, CDR3 protein, CDR3 DNA. D genes are given only for firm matches. Rows give clone size only sometimes, using once, few, many, or a class for an expanded clone.

>TRBV6-1|.|.|TRBJ2-7
CASSVLNPYEQYF
TGTGCCAGCAGCGTCCTTAACCCCTACGAGCAGTACTTC
>TRBV19|.|.|TRBJ1-2
CASSLPPYGYTF
TGTGCCAGTAGTTTGCCCCCCTATGGCTACACCTTC
>TRBV6-8|.|.|TRBJ2-7
CASSDSPYEQYF
TGTGCCAGCAGTGACAGTCCCTACGAGCAGTACTTC
>TRBV6-5|.|.|TRBJ1-1
CASSPGFPEAFF
TGTGCCAGCAGCCCAGGGTTCCCTGAAGCTTTCTTT
>TRBV7-9|once|.|TRBJ1-1
CASTMWGQNTEAFF
TGTGCCAGCACCATGTGGGGGCAGAACACTGAAGCTTTCTTT
>TRBV27|medium-sized|.|TRBJ2-7
CASSIRDSYEQYF
TGTGCCAGCAGTATCCGGGACTCCTACGAGCAGTACTTC
>TRBV14|few|.|TRBJ2-3
CASSPRLSTDTQYF
TGTGCCAGCAGCCCTAGACTGAGCACAGATACGCAGTATTTT
>TRBV18|.|.|TRBJ1-1
CASSPHPWTVNTEAFF
TGTGCCAGCTCACCCCACCCTTGGACAGTGAACACTGAAGCTTTCTTT
>TRBV9|few|.|TRBJ1-6
CASSGSDSQNSPLHF
TGTGCCAGCAGCGGATCGGACAGCCAAAATTCACCCCTCCACTTT
>TRBV7-4|.|.|TRBJ1-2
CASSSRQGRGYTF
TGTGCCAGCAGCTCCAGGCAAGGCCGGGGCTACACCTTC
>TRBV2|.|TRBD1|TRBJ2-7
CASIIGTGITYEQYF
TGTGCCAGCATTATTGGGACAGGGATAACCTACGAGCAGTACTTC
>TRBV7-2|medium-sized|TRBD2|TRBJ2-7
CASSEGLAGGYEQYF
TGTGCCAGCAGCGAAGGACTAGCGGGTGGCTACGAGCAGTACTTC
>TRBV5-1|.|.|TRBJ2-7
CASSPHPADTISEQYF
TGCGCCAGCAGCCCACACCCGGCTGACACAATCTCTGAGCAGTACTTC
>TRBV4-1|.|TRBD2|TRBJ2-7
CASSQEALAGLYEQYF
TGCGCCAGCAGCCAAGAAGCACTAGCGGGACTCTACGAGCAGTACTTC